This is a list of T cell receptor beta chains from one sample in a study of PD-L1 blockade in urothelial cancer. Repertoires were generated with immunoSEQ multiplex PCR, while TCRdb's copy carries only in-frame clones and drops some. The sample comprises about 52,000 clones, roughly four fifths of which are singletons, and roughly 4% rests with the top ten. This specimen consisted of PBMCs, obtained around atezolizumab (anti-PD-L1) treatment. The receptors stem from a man between 65 and 85 years old with urothelial cancer. The CDR3 runs from the conserved cysteine through the conserved F or W. A D gene is named only where the DNA matches it firmly. Size values are once, few and many counts, or a class for expanded clones, and some rows have none.

d_call	v_call	j_call	clone_size	cdr3_nt	cdr3_aa
TRBD2	TRBV7-2	TRBJ2-5	.	TGTGCCAGCAGCTTAGGCCTAGCGGGGAAAGAGACCCAGTACTTC	CASSLGLAGKETQYF
.	TRBV28	TRBJ2-1	few	TGTGCCAGCAGTCCCTTCTACAATGAGCAGTTCTTC	CASSPFYNEQFF
TRBD1	TRBV5-6	TRBJ1-6	.	TGTGCCAGCAGCTTGGGCGGGACAGATAATTCACCCCTCCACTTT	CASSLGGTDNSPLHF
.	TRBV15	TRBJ1-2	.	TGTGCCACCAGCAGGGAGGGGTATCTCAGCGGCTACACCTTC	CATSREGYLSGYTF
TRBD1	TRBV11-1	TRBJ1-1	.	TGTGCCAGCAGCAGCCGGACAGGGAAGACTGAAGCTTTCTTT	CASSSRTGKTEAFF
.	TRBV5-1	TRBJ1-2	.	TGCGCCAGCAGCTTGGGGGGGCAGCTAGGGTATGGCTACACCTTC	CASSLGGQLGYGYTF
TRBD1	TRBV5-1	TRBJ2-1	.	TGCGCCAGCCGTGAGGACAGGGGGTCCCTGTTACAGTTCTTC	CASREDRGSLLQFF
.	TRBV5-6	TRBJ1-2	.	TGTGCCAGCAGCTTGGTTCCAGGGGGCTACACCTTC	CASSLVPGGYTF
TRBD2	TRBV5-5	TRBJ2-7	many	TGTGCCAGCAGCGTGGGACTAGCGGGAGAGGTGCAGTACTTC	CASSVGLAGEVQYF
TRBD2	TRBV7-2	TRBJ2-4	.	TGTGCCAGCAGCCTACAGGGACTAGCGGGAGGAGGGGGATACTTC	CASSLQGLAGGGGYF
TRBD1	TRBV25-1	TRBJ1-2	.	TGTGCCAGCAGTCGGGACAGGGGCGAGAACTATGGCTACACCTTC	CASSRDRGENYGYTF
.	TRBV29-1	TRBJ2-2	.	TGCAGCGGAAAGAGCGGAATGAACACCGGGGAGCTGTTTTTT	CSGKSGMNTGELFF
.	TRBV19	TRBJ1-2	few	TGTGCCAGTAGTATAGATCGGGGCTATGGCTACACCTTC	CASSIDRGYGYTF
.	TRBV4-1	TRBJ2-7	.	TGCGCCAGCAGCCAAGATTGGGGGGAGCCAGTCTACGAGCAGTACTTC	CASSQDWGEPVYEQYF